The present T cell receptor beta chain was sequenced within a study of blood T cell repertoires in COVID-19 (dated by TCRdb to 2020 to 2022). Regarding the research as a whole: Samples from collaborators originated in the United States, Italy and Spain and spanned both the acute and convalescent phases of COVID-19. The prospective study material was composed of cDNA or gDNA derived from T cells, B-cell-depleted T cells, or PBMCs. Subjects who had been exposed to COVID-19, were actively infected with it, or had recovered from it provided the deeply sampled blood TCRbeta repertoires that made up the dataset. The repertoires were made available in a free public database intended to serve as a resource for research on the immune response to SARS-CoV-2. Samples came from the ongoing ImmuneRACE study (first 160 participants) plus 1,254 subjects from 6 global collaborators. The sample metadata nearly always contained a de-identified subject ID, COVID-19 status, age in years and sex. HLA class I and class II types, where available, came from metadata supplied by the sample provider rather than from assay-based typing.

To note about this clone: The antigen it binds to is not known. No base-level quality is on record; no much larger clone is a single base apart.

The immunoSEQ Assay, a bias-controlled multiplex PCR, was used to amplify TCRbeta CDR3 regions from genomic DNA. From the authors' description of their analysis: Nucleated cell counts per sample were estimated from amplification of reference gene primers within the assay. To quantify the absolute abundance of each unique TCRbeta CDR3 rearrangement, sequence reads were collapsed and filtered. For each sample, productive Simpson clonality was calculated by taking the square root of Simpson's diversity index across productive rearrangements. TCRdb mirrors the immuneACCESS table, restricted to in-frame sequences. Some clones are absent from its copies; in checked studies, under half trace to an unresolved V gene, and the reason for the others is unknown. From that table come the V and J calls and clone size; the DNA was used to work out D and trimming. The sample table holds roughly 100,000 clones, of which more than 75% were seen once. The ten top clones hold roughly 15% of the sample.

Collaborating institutions collected whole blood in K2EDTA tubes following their own protocols. For TCRbeta analysis, collaborator samples were shipped as frozen whole blood, as isolated PBMCs, or as DNA extracted from either sample type. Spanning cysteine to phenylalanine, the CDR3 consists of 14 amino acids. Left in the record is the CDR3 DNA by itself, 42 bases read in frame from the first base. The V end loses 4 bases and the J end loses 3 bases, and a stretch of 10 bases separates them. CDR1 and CDR2 are read off the germline V gene (reference sequence) as LGHDT and YNNKEL. The investigation overall reported the following: The amount of clinical and demographic metadata varied by source and participant and was provided uncurated.

Sequencing was performed on peripheral blood. This TCR derives from a man aged 45-60 years with acute or convalescent COVID-19. The chain is assembled from TRBV3-1 (or the pseudogene TRBV3-2) and TRBJ1-3; tentative D gene TRBD1, with 5 bases matching. In nucleotides, the sequence is TGTGCCAGCAGCCTCGGGGGGATTGGAAACACCATATATTTT. The encoded protein is CASSLGGIGNTIYF.